This TCR beta chain is drawn from a study of T cells in Graves' hyperthyroidism and ophthalmopathy. Study summary: Peripheral blood collection took place at initial diagnosis, before any treatment.

TCR beta CDR3 region amplification was performed from RNA transcripts. A set of HTBI primers served as the primers for a first-round RT-PCR of the TCR CDR3. In TCRdb, the multiplex PCR reads were re-called with MiXCR into one record per CDR3 protein. The table lists about 360,000 distinct CDR3 sequences, 19% of them singletons. Trimming removed 6 bases from V and 0 bases from J, with 18 bases in between. The CDR3 sequence is 16 residues long. Germline loops: CDR1 MNHEY, CDR2 SMNVEV (reference sequence). The sequenced sample was blood. The genes are TRBV27 and TRBJ2-7; tentatively, D is TRBD1 or TRBD2 (5 bases each). The clonotype comes from a woman between 18 and 29 years old with Graves' hyperthyroidism. CDR3 DNA: TGTGCCAGCAGCCTTCGGGGCGGCCTCAGCTCCTACGAGCAGTACTTC. Amino acid sequence: CASSLRGGLSSYEQYF.